Listed below are T cell receptor beta chains from one sample, sequenced in a study of cytomegalovirus exposure and HLA in healthy donors. Data came from immunoSEQ multiplex PCR; TCRdb stores just in-frame clones and leaves some out. The sample comprises 80,000 or so clones, 60% to 85% of which are singletons, and 4% to 5% rests with the top ten. The sequenced sample consisted of PBMCs. These receptors all stem from a middle-aged man in good health and CMV-seronegative. Each CDR3 is given with its conserved first and last residue.

>TRBJ2-1|TRBV10-2
CASRGAANEQFF
>TRBJ2-3|TRBV5-1
CASSLDTGPDTQYF
>TRBJ1-5|TRBV7-8
CASSPRQGDLHQPQHF
>TRBJ2-1|TRBV5-4
CASSPGQGLYNEQFF
>TRBJ2-7|TRBV5-6
CASSPSGTGAEQYF
>TRBJ2-1|TRBV6-1
CASSEANLAARPPNEQFF
>TRBJ2-7|TRBV7-8
CASSAREGGEQYF
>TRBJ1-1|TRBV7-9
CASSSLARQRAFF
>TRBJ2-5|TRBV28
CASNGLAGEVETQYF
>TRBJ2-7|TRBV6-1
CASSVRLSYEQYF
>TRBJ1-3|TRBV10-3
CAISESTGGSSGNTIYF
>TRBJ2-1|TRBV6-1
CASSAETSGRSYNEQFF
>TRBJ1-1|TRBV2
CASSQGTSHFF
>TRBJ1-5|TRBV28
CASSLLGGLNQPQHF
>TRBJ2-3|TRBV11-2
CASSSNPGGTDTQYF
>TRBJ1-1|TRBV28
CASAEGGGTEAFF
>TRBJ1-1|TRBV29-1
CSVLDGTEAFF
>TRBJ1-5|TRBV10-1
CASSAGTGILTNQPQHF